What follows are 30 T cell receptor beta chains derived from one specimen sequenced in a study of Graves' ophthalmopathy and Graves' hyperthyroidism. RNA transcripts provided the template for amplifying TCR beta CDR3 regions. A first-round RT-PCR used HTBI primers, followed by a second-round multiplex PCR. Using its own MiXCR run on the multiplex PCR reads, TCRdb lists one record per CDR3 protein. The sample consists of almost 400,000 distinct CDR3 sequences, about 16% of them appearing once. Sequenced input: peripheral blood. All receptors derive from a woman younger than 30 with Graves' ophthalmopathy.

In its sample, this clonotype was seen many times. As DNA, the CDR3 is TGTGCCAGCAGTTACTCGGTCGGTCAGAACACTGAAGCTTTCTTT. Translating gives CASSYSVGQNTEAFF. J is TRBJ1-1 and V is TRBV6-5; D is unclear. The CDR3 length is 15 residues. Germline CDR1 is MNHEY and CDR2 is SVGAGI. Between the trimmed V and J ends, which lost 0 bases and 1 base, there was a span of 9 bases.

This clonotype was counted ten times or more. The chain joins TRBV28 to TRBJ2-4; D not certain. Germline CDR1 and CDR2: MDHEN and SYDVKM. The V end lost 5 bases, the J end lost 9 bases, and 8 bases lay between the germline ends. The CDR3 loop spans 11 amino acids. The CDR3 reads CASSRHGIQYF. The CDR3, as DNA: TGTGCCAGCAGTCGACATGGCATTCAGTACTTC.

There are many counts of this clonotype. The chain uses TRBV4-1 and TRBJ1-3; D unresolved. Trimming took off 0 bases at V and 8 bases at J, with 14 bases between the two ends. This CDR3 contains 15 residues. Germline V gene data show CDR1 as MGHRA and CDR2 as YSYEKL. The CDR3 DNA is TGCGCCAGCAGCCAAGAAGGGCGTCTTGAGGACACCATATATTTT. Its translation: CASSQEGRLEDTIYF.

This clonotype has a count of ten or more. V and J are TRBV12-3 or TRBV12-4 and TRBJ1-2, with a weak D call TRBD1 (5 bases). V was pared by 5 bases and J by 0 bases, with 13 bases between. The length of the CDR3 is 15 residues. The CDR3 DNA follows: TGTGCCAGCAGTCCACTTCGGACAACTAACTATGGCTACACCTTC. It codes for CASSPLRTTNYGYTF.

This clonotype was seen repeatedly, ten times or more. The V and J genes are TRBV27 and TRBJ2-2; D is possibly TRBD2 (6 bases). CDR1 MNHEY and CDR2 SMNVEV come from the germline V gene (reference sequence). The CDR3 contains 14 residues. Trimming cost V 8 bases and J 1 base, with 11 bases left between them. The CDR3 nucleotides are TGTGCCAGCCGGCCCGGGGGGAACACCGGGGAGCTGTTTTTT. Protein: CASRPGGNTGELFF.

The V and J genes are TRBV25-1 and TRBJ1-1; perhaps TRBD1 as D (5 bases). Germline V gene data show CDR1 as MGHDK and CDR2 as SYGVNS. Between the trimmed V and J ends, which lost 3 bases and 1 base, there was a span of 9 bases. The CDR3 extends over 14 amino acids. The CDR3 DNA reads TGTGCCAGCAGTGATTACAGGACGAACACTGAAGCTTTCTTT. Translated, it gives CASSDYRTNTEAFF.

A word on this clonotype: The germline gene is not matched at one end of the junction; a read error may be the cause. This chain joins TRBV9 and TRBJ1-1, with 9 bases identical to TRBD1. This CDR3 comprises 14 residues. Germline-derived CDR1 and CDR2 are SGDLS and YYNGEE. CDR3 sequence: CASSPGQGNTETFF. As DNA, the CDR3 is TGTGCCAGCAGCCCAGGACAGGGGAACACTGAAACTTTCTTT.

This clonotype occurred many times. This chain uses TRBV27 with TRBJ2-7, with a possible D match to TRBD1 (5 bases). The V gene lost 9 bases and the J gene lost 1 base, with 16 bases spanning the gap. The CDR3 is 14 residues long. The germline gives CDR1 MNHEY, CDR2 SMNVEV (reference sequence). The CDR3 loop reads CASAVSAGSYEQYF. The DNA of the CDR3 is TGTGCCAGTGCAGTTTCCGCAGGGTCCTACGAGCAGTACTTC.

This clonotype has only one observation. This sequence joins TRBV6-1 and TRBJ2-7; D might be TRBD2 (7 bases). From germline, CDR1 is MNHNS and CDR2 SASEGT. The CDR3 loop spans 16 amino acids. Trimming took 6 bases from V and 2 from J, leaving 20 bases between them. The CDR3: CASRRGASGGPYEQYF. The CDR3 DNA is TGTGCCAGCAGGAGGGGGGCCTCGGGAGGCCCCTACGAGCAGTACTTC.

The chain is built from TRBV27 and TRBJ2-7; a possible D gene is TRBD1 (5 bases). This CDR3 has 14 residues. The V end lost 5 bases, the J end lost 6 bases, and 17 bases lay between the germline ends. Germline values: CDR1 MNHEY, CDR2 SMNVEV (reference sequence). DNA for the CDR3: TGTGCCAGCAGTGCCCTGGACAAAGAAGGCGAGCAGTACTTC. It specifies CASSALDKEGEQYF.

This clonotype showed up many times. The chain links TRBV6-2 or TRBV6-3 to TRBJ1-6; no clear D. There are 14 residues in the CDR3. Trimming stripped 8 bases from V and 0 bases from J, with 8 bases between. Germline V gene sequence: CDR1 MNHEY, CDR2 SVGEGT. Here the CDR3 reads CASGGISYNSPLHF. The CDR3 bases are TGTGCCAGCGGCGGGATCTCCTATAATTCACCCCTCCACTTT.

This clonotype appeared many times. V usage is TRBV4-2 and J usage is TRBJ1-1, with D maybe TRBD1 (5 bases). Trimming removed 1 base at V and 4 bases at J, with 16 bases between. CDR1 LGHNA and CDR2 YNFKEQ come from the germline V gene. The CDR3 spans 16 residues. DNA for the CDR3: TGTGCCAGCAGCCAAGGCCCCCTGACGGGGGGCACTGAAGCTTTCTTT. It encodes CASSQGPLTGGTEAFF.

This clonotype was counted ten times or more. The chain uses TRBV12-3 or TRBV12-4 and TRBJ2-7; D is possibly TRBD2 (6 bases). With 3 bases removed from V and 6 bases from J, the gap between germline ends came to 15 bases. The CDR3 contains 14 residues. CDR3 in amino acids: CASSLIGRGSEQYF. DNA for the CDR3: TGTGCCAGCAGTTTGATCGGTCGGGGGTCCGAGCAGTACTTC.

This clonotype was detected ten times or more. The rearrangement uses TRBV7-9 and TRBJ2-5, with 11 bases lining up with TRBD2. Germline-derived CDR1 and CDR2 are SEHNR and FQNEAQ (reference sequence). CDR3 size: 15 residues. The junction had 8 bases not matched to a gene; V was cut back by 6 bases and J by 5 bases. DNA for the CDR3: TGTGCCAGCAGACCCACTAGCGGGAGCTACGAGACCCAGTACTTC. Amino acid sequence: CASRPTSGSYETQYF.

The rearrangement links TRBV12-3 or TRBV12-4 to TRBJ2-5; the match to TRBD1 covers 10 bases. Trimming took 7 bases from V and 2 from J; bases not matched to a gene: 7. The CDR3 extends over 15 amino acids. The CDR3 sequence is CASTGTGAAQETQYF. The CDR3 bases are TGTGCCAGCACCGGGACAGGGGCAGCACAAGAGACCCAGTACTTC.

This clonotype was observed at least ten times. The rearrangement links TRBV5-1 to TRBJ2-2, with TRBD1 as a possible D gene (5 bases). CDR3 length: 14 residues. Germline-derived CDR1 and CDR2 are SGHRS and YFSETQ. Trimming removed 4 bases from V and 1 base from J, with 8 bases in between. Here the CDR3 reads CASSPRVNTGELFF. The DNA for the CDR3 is TGCGCCAGCAGCCCCAGGGTGAACACCGGGGAGCTGTTTTTT. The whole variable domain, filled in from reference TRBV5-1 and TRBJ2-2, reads KAGVTQTPRYLIKTRGQQVTLSCSPISGHRSVSWYQQTPGQGLQFLFEYFSETQRNKGNFPGRFSGRQFSNSRSEMNVSTLELGDSALYLCASSPRVNTGELFFGEGSRLTVL.

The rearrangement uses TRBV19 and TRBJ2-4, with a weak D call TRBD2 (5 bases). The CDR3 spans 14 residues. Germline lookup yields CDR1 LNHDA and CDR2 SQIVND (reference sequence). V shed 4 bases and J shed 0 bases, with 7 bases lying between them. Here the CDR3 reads CASSKTIAKNIQYF. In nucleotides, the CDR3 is TGTGCCAGTAGTAAGACTATAGCCAAAAACATTCAGTACTTC.

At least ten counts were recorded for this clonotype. CDR3 DNA: TGTGCCAGCAGCCAAGGGACAGCCCAAGAGACCCAGTACTTC. Its translation is CASSQGTAQETQYF. The V call is TRBV7-8, the J call TRBJ2-5, with 7 bases that match TRBD1. Germline CDR1 and CDR2: SGHVS and FQNEAQ. The CDR3 loop spans 14 amino acids. The trim removed 5 bases at V and 1 base at J, leaving 4 bases unmatched.

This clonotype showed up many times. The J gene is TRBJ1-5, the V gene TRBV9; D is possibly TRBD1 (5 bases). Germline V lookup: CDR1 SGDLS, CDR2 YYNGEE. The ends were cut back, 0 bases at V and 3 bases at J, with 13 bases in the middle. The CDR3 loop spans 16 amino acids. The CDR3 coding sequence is TGTGCCAGCAGCGTAGCGGCAGGGCCCCTCAATCAGCCCCAGCATTTT. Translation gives CASSVAAGPLNQPQHF.

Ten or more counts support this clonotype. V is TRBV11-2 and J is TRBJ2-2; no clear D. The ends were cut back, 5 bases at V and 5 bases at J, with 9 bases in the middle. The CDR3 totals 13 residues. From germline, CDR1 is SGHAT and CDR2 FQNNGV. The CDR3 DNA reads TGTGCCAGCAGCCTACTACGAACCGGGGAGCTGTTTTTT. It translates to CASSLLRTGELFF.

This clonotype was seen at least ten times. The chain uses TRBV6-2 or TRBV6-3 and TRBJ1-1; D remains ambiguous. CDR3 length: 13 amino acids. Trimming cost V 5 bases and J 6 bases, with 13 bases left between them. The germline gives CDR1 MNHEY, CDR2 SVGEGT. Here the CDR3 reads CASSLGLYPEAFF. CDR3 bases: TGTGCCAGCAGTCTCGGTTTATACCCTGAAGCTTTCTTT.

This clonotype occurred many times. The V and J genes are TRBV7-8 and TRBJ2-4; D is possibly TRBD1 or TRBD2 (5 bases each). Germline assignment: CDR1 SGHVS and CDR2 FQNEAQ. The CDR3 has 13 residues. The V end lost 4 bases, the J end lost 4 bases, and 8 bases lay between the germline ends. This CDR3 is CASSWDGKNIQYF. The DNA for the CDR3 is TGTGCCAGCAGCTGGGACGGAAAAAACATTCAGTACTTC.

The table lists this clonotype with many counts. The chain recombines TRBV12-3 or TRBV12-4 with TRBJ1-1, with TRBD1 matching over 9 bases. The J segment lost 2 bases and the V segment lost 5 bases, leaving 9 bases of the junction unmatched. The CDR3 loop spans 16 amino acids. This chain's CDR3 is CASSLRRDRVNTEAFF. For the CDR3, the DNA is TGTGCCAGCAGTCTAAGGAGGGACAGGGTAAACACTGAAGCTTTCTTT.

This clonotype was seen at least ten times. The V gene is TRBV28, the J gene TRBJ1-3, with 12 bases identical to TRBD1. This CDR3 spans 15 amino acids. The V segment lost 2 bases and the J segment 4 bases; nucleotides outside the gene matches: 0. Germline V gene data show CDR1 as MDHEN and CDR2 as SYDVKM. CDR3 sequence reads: CASSLGTGGGNTIYF. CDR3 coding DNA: TGTGCCAGCAGTTTAGGGACAGGGGGCGGAAACACCATATATTTT.

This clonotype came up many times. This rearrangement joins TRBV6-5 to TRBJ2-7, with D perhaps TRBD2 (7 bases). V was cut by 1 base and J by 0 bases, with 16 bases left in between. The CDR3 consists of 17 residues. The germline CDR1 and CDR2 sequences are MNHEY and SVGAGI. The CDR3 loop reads CASSYLGGGSSSYEQYF. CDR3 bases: TGTGCCAGCAGTTACTTGGGGGGCGGGAGTAGCTCCTACGAGCAGTACTTC.

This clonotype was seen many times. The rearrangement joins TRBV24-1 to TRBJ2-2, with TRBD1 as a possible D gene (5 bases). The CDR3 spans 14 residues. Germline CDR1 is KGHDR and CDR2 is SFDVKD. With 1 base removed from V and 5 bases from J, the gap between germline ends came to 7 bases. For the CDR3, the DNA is TGTGCCACCAGTGATTTAGGGGCTACCGGGGAGCTGTTTTTT. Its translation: CATSDLGATGELFF.

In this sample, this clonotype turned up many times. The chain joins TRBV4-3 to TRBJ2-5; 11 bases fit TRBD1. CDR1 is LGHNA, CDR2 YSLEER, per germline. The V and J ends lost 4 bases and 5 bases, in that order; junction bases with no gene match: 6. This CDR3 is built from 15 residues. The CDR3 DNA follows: TGCGCCAGCAGCCCGGGACAGGGGGAGGCGGAGACCCAGTACTTC. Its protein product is CASSPGQGEAETQYF.

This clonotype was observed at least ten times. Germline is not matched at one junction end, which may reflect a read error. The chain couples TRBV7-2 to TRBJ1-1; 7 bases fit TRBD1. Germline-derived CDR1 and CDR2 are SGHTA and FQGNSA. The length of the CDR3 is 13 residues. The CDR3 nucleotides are TGTGCCAGCAGCTTGGGGGGACAGAGAGTTTTTTCGTTT. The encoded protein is CASSLGGQRVFSF.

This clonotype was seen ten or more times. The CDR3, as DNA: TGTGCCAGCAGTTTCTGGGAGGGCAAAGAAGAGACCCAGTACTTC. It encodes CASSFWEGKEETQYF. The J gene is TRBJ2-5, the V gene TRBV28; 7 nucleotides line up with TRBD2. The germline V gene encodes CDR1 MDHEN and CDR2 SYDVKM. The ends lost 3 bases at V and 3 bases at J; junction bases unmatched: 7. This CDR3 contains 15 residues.

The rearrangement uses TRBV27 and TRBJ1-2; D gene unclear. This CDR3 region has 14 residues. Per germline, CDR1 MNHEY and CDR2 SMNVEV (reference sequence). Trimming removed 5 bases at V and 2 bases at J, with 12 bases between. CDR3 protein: CASSPTSENYGYTF. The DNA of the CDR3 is TGTGCCAGCAGTCCCACGTCGGAGAACTATGGCTACACCTTC.